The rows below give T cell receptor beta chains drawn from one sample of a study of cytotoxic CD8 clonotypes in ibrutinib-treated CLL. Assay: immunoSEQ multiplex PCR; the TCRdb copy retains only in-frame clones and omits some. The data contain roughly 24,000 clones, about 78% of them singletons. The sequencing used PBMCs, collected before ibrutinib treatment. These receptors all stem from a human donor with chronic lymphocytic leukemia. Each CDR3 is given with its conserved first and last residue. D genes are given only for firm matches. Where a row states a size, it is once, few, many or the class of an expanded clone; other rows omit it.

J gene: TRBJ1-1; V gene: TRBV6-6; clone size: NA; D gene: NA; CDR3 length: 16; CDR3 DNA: TGTGCCAGCAGCCCGTCCCGGGGGAGAGAGGACACTGAAGCTTTCTTT; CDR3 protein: CASSPSRGREDTEAFF
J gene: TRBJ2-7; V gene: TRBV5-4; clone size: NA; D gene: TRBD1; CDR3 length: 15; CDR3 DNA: TGTGCCAGCAGCTTGGAGGGACAGGGGAGTCACGAGCAGTACTTC; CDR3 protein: CASSLEGQGSHEQYF
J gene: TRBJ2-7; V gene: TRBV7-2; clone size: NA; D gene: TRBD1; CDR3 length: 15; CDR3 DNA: TGTGCCAGCAGCACGCAGACAGGGAGCTCCTACGAGCAGTACTTC; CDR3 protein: CASSTQTGSSYEQYF
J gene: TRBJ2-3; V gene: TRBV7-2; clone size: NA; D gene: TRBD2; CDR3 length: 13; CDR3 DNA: TGTGCCAGCAGCGGACTAGCGGGAGATACGCAGTATTTT; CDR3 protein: CASSGLAGDTQYF
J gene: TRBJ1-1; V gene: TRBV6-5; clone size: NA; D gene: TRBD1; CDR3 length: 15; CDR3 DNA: TGTGCCAGCAGTAGGCGACAGGGGGTCCGGACTGAAGCTTTCTTT; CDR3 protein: CASSRRQGVRTEAFF
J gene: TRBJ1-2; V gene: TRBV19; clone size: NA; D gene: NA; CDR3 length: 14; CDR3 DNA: TGTGCCAGTAGCGTGGGGGAAGGGTACTATGGCTACACCTTC; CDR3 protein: CASSVGEGYYGYTF
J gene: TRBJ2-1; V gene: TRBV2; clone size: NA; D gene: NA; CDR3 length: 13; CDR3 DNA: TGTGCCAGCAGTGAAGTTCAGGGGTATGAGCAGTTCTTC; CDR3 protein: CASSEVQGYEQFF
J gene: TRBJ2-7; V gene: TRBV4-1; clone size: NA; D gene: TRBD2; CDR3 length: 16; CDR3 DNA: TGCGCCAGCAGCCAAGAGACTAGCGGGAGGTGGTACGAGCAGTACTTC; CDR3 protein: CASSQETSGRWYEQYF
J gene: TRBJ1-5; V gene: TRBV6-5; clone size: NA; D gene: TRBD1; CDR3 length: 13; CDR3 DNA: TGTGCCAGCAGCACCGACAGGGAACAGCCCCAGCATTTT; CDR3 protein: CASSTDREQPQHF
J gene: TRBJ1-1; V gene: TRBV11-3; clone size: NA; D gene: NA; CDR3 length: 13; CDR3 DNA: TGTGCCAGCAGCTTGGACCGGAACACTGAAGCTTTCTTT; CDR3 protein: CASSLDRNTEAFF
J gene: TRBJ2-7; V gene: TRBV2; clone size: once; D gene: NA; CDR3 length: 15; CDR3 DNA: TGTGCCAGCAGTGAACAACGGGGACGGATCTACGAGCAGTACTTC; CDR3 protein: CASSEQRGRIYEQYF
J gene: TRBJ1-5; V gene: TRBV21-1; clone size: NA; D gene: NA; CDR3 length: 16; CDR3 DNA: TGTGCCAGCATCAAAGGACCTAATGTTAGCAATCAGCCCCAGCATTTT; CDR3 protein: CASIKGPNVSNQPQHF
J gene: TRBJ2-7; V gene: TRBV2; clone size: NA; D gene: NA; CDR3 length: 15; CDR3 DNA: TGTGCCAGCAGCGCAACCCCTGGGGGGAGAAACGAGCAGTACTTC; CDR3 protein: CASSATPGGRNEQYF
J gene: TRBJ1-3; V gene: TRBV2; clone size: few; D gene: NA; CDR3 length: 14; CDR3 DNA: TGTGCCAGCAGTGAATACGCAACAGGAAACACCATATATTTT; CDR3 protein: CASSEYATGNTIYF
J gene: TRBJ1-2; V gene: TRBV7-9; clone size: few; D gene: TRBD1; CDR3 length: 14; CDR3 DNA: TGTGCCAGCAGCGCACAGGGGGCTTACTATGGCTACACCTTC; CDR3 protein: CASSAQGAYYGYTF
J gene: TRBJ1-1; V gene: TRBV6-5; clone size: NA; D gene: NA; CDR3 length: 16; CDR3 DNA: TGTGCCAGCAGTTTCCCCCCCGGAGGCTTGAACACTGAAGCTTTCTTT; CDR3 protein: CASSFPPGGLNTEAFF
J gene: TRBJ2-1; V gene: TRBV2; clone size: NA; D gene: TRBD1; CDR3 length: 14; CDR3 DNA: TGTGCCAGCGATCGCGACAGGGGGCCAAATGAGCAGTTCTTC; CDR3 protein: CASDRDRGPNEQFF
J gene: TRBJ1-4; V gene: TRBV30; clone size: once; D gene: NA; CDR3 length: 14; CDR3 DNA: TGTGCCTGGTCGGGCCCAGGGAATGGCGAAAAACTGTTTTTT; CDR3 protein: CAWSGPGNGEKLFF
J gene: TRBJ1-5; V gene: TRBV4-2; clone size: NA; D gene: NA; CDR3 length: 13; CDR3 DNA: TGTGCCAGCAGCCCCCAGGGAAATCAGCCCCAGCATTTT; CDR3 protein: CASSPQGNQPQHF
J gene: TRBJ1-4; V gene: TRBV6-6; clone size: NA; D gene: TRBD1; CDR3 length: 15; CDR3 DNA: TGTGCCAGCAGGGGACAGGCCCTCTCTAATGAAAAACTGTTTTTT; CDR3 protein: CASRGQALSNEKLFF
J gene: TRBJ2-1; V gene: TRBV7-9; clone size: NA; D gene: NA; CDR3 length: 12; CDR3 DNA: TGTGCCAGCAGCCAGACTAGGACCCCGCAGTTCTTC; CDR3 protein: CASSQTRTPQFF
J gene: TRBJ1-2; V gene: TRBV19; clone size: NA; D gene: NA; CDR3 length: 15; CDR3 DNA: TGTGCCAGTAGTAGCCGGGACGGAAGCAACTATGGCTACACCTTC; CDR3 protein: CASSSRDGSNYGYTF
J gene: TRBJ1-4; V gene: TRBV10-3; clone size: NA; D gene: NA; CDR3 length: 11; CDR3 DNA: TGTGCCATACGGGCGGATGAAAAACTGTTTTTT; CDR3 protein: CAIRADEKLFF
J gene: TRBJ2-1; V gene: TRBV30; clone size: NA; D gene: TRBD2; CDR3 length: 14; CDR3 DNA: TGTGCCTGGAAACCTAGCGGAAGCAAGAATGAGCAGTTCTTC; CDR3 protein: CAWKPSGSKNEQFF
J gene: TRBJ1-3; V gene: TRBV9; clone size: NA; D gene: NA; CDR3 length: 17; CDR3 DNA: TGTGCCAGCAGTGCAGACCCGGGACAAACCTCTGGAAACACCATATATTTT; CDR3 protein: CASSADPGQTSGNTIYF
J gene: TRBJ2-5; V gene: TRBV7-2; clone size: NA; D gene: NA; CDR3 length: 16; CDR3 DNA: TGTGCCAGCAGCTTAGAGGCAGCGGCATTCCAAGAGACCCAGTACTTC; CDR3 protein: CASSLEAAAFQETQYF